Below are 17 T cell receptor beta chains sequenced from a single sample in a study of a mutant IDH1 vaccine in newly diagnosed glioma. Their cognate antigens are unknown. The assay was immunoSEQ multiplex PCR, and TCRdb's table has in-frame clones only and misses some. The sample yields about 27,000 clones, around 80% seen once. The time point here: week 5, during vaccination. Doses consisted of 300 ug of mutant IDH1 20-mer peptide each, paired with topical imiquimod. The input for sequencing was PBMCs, taken from a glioma patient whose treatment included an IDH1 peptide vaccine. All receptors come from a middle-aged man with glioma. Some clones in this sample may be carry-over from other donors' samples.

This clone was detected only once. V is TRBV7-9 and J is TRBJ2-3, with a tentative D call TRBD2 (5 bases). V lost 5 bases and J lost 1, with 13 bases in between. CDR3 length: 15 residues. From germline, CDR1 is SEHNR and CDR2 FQNEAQ (reference sequence). DNA for the CDR3: TGTGCCAGCAGCATGAGGGAATTGCGCACAGATACGCAGTATTTT. Residues: CASSMRELRTDTQYF. Complete variable domain (other parts from reference TRBV7-9 and TRBJ2-3): DTGVSQNPRHKITKRGQNVTFRCDPISEHNRLYWYRQTLGQGPEFLTYFQNEAQLEKSRLLSDRFSAERPKGSFSTLEIQRTEQGDSAMYLCASSMRELRTDTQYFGPGTRLTVL.

The chain links TRBV25-1 to TRBJ2-7, with 7 bases identical to TRBD1. J gave up 5 bases and V 4 bases, and 8 bases lay outside the gene matches. Per the germline V gene, CDR1 is MGHDK and CDR2 is SYGVNS. CDR3 length: 14 amino acids. CDR3 bases: TGTGCCAGCAGTGGGACTGACAGGGCAGACGAGCAGTACTTC. Encoded protein: CASSGTDRADEQYF.

V gene TRBV25-1 combines with J gene TRBJ1-2, with D tentatively TRBD1 (6 bases). The germline V gene encodes CDR1 MGHDK and CDR2 SYGVNS. The CDR3 loop spans 16 amino acids. The germline V and J ends were trimmed by 3 bases and 0 bases, with 14 bases remaining between them. The CDR3 DNA reads as TGTGCCAGCAGTGATCCCGGACGGACAGCTAACTATGGCTACACCTTC. Amino acids: CASSDPGRTANYGYTF.

This clone was detected only a few times. Additional DNA sequences in this sample encode the identical CDR3. The chain joins TRBV6-6 to TRBJ1-2; D is unclear. Germline V gene data show CDR1 as MNHNY and CDR2 as SVGAGI (reference sequence). The CDR3 covers 12 residues. Trimming cost V 0 bases and J 8 bases, with 7 bases left between them. The CDR3 coding sequence is TGTGCCAGCAGTTACTCGTTAGGGGGCTACACCTTC. Protein: CASSYSLGGYTF.

The chain joins TRBV14 to TRBJ2-3; D is possibly TRBD2 (7 bases). Germline V gene lookup returns CDR1 SGHDN and CDR2 FVKESK. V shed 2 bases and J shed 5 bases, with 14 bases lying between them. CDR3 length: 15 amino acids. Here the CDR3 reads CASSQRGALRDTQYF. The CDR3 region has the DNA TGTGCCAGCAGCCAACGGGGGGCTCTCAGAGATACGCAGTATTTT.

The rearrangement joins TRBV10-1 to TRBJ1-6; D remains unclear. CDR1 and CDR2 (germline): WNHNN, SYGVQD (reference sequence). V lost 10 bases to trimming and J lost 4 bases, with 17 bases between them. The CDR3 is made up of 15 amino acids. In DNA form, the CDR3 reads TGCGCCACTCGTGGTTGGGAGAGTTATAATTCACCCCTCCACTTT. This codes for CATRGWESYNSPLHF.

This clone was seen just once. The genes are TRBV5-1 and TRBJ1-1, with TRBD1 matching 11 bases. The CDR3 contains 18 residues. CDR1 and CDR2 (germline): SGHRS, YFSETQ. Trimming took 4 bases from V and 4 from J; bases not matched to a gene: 15. CDR3 in DNA: TGCGCCAGCAGCAGGGGGACAGGGGGTTATTTAAAGGGCACTGAAGCTTTCTTT. Translating it yields CASSRGTGGYLKGTEAFF.

This chain joins TRBV5-5 and TRBJ2-3, with a possible D match to TRBD2 (6 bases). Deletions cut 5 bases from V and 5 bases from J, with 15 bases between. The CDR3 extends over 14 amino acids. Germline assignment: CDR1 SGHKS and CDR2 YYEKEE (reference sequence). The CDR3 sequence is CASSSGGMGDTQYF. The CDR3 DNA is TGTGCCAGCAGTTCCGGGGGAATGGGAGATACGCAGTATTTT.

This chain uses TRBV10-3 with TRBJ2-7; no clear D. The germline gives CDR1 ENHRY, CDR2 SYGVKD. The CDR3 is 12 amino acids. V was clipped by 3 bases and J by 3 bases, with 6 bases between them. The CDR3 DNA reads as TGTGCCATCAGTGACGGTCTCTACGAGCAGTACTTC. It yields the protein CAISDGLYEQYF.

The V gene is TRBV5-1, the J gene TRBJ1-2; a possible D gene is TRBD1 (5 bases). This CDR3 region has 14 residues. The V end lost 0 bases, the J end lost 4 bases, and 10 bases lay between the germline ends. Germline CDR1 reads SGHRS; CDR2 reads YFSETQ. The CDR3 spells CASSLGQTAYGYTF. For the CDR3, the DNA is TGCGCCAGCAGCTTGGGACAGACAGCCTATGGCTACACCTTC.

This chain connects TRBV7-9 to TRBJ1-3, with 10 bases fitting TRBD1. V trimming: 3 bases; J trimming: 4 bases; junction bases outside the gene matches: 12. The CDR3 loop spans 18 amino acids. Germline CDR1 is SEHNR and CDR2 is FQNEAQ (reference sequence). CDR3 DNA: TGTGCCAGCAGCTTGTGGGGGGAGACAGGGGGCGCCGGAAACACCATATATTTT. Amino acid sequence: CASSLWGETGGAGNTIYF. Looking up the rest from reference TRBV7-9 and TRBJ1-3 gives the full variable domain: DTGVSQNPRHKITKRGQNVTFRCDPISEHNRLYWYRQTLGQGPEFLTYFQNEAQLEKSRLLSDRFSAERPKGSFSTLEIQRTEQGDSAMYLCASSLWGETGGAGNTIYFGEGSWLTVV.

This clone has a single count. J is TRBJ1-6 and V is TRBV6-5; a possible D gene is TRBD1 (6 bases). This CDR3 is 13 amino acids long. Trimming pared 8 bases from V and 7 bases from J, leaving 12 bases between. Per the germline V gene, CDR1 is MNHEY and CDR2 is SVGAGI. The CDR3 DNA reads as TGTGCCAGCCACGCTAGGGGGAATTCACCCCTCCACTTT. It encodes CASHARGNSPLHF.

Details on this clone: Other DNA sequences in the same sample also yield this CDR3. CDR3 region: CASSPRGSYGYTF. CDR3 nucleotides: TGTGCCAGCAGCCCAAGGGGATCCTATGGCTACACCTTC. This chain connects TRBV7-2 to TRBJ1-2, with a weak D call TRBD1 (5 bases). V was clipped by 5 bases and J by 4 bases, with 11 bases between them. The CDR3 runs 13 residues. Germline CDR1 reads SGHTA; CDR2 reads FQGNSA.

The chain has TRBV6-5 and TRBJ1-2; the D is unclear. Germline CDR1 MNHEY, CDR2 SVGAGI. This CDR3 has 14 amino acids. With 0 bases removed from V and 7 bases from J, the gap between germline ends came to 12 bases. The CDR3 protein is CASSYSPTGTGYTF. In nucleotides, the CDR3 is TGTGCCAGCAGTTACTCGCCCACCGGCACTGGCTACACCTTC.

The chain combines TRBV5-4 with TRBJ2-5; no definite D call. V shed 4 bases and J shed 0 bases, with 7 bases lying between them. The germline V gene has CDR1 SGHNT and CDR2 YYREEE (reference sequence). The CDR3 is made up of 13 amino acids. CDR3 sequence reads: CASSASNQETQYF. CDR3 in DNA: TGTGCCAGCAGCGCCTCGAACCAAGAGACCCAGTACTTC.

This chain links TRBV30 with TRBJ1-6, with no clear D. Trimming cost V 2 bases and J 8 bases, with 10 bases left between them. The V gene's germline CDR1 is GTSNPN and CDR2 SVGIG (reference sequence). CDR3 length: 13 amino acids. DNA of the CDR3: TGTGCCTGGAGTTCGGCTAAGGATTCACCCCTCCACTTT. The encoded protein is CAWSSAKDSPLHF.

In its sample, this clone was seen once. This chain links TRBV2 with TRBJ2-1; no firm D call. Germline V CDR1 and CDR2: SNHLY, FYNNEI. With 4 bases removed from V and 6 bases from J, the gap between germline ends came to 7 bases. This CDR3 region has 12 residues. CDR3 nucleotide sequence: TGTGCCAGCAGTGCCGGAAGCAATGAGCAGTTCTTC. This translates into CASSAGSNEQFF.